The 21 T cell receptor beta chains below all came from one sample that was sequenced in a study of blood T cell repertoires in COVID-19. The repertoire was sequenced with immunoSEQ multiplex PCR; TCRdb's copy has only in-frame clones and lacks some. The data contain more than 300,000 clones, roughly 90% of them singletons. The sample comprised PBMCs or T cells enriched from blood (not recorded which). The source is a woman in her thirties who had been exposed to COVID-19.

This sequence joins TRBV11-2 and TRBJ2-5; weak D call: TRBD2 (6 bases). The CDR3 runs 16 residues. Trimming removed 1 base at V and 2 bases at J, with 14 bases between. In germline, CDR1 is SGHAT, CDR2 FQNNGV. In DNA form, the CDR3 reads TGTGCCAGCAGCTTAGGACGGGGGTCCTTTCAAGAGACCCAGTACTTC. Amino acids: CASSLGRGSFQETQYF. The full variable domain, completed using reference TRBV11-2 and TRBJ2-5, is EAGVAQSPRYKIIEKRQSVAFWCNPISGHATLYWYQQILGQGPKLLIQFQNNGVVDDSQLPKDRFSAERLKGVDSTLKIQPAKLEDSAVYLCASSLGRGSFQETQYFGPGTRLLVL.

This clone came up a few times. The chain carries TRBV24-1 and TRBJ1-2; D is unclear. Germline V lookup: CDR1 KGHDR, CDR2 SFDVKD. The CDR3 is made up of 13 amino acids. Trimming shortened V by 3 bases and J by 7 bases, and 11 bases separated the two germline ends. CDR3 sequence (DNA): TGTGCCACCAGTGATAGCGCGATGGGTGGCTACACCTTC. Residues: CATSDSAMGGYTF.

The chain couples TRBV19 to TRBJ2-7; a weak D match, TRBD1 (5 bases). The CDR3 is 16 residues long. The ends were cut back, 5 bases at V and 1 base at J, with 18 bases in the middle. Germline V CDR1 and CDR2: LNHDA, SQIVND (reference sequence). CDR3 sequence reads: CASSADSAGFSYEQYF. The CDR3 nucleotides read TGTGCCAGTAGTGCCGACAGTGCCGGGTTTTCCTACGAGCAGTACTTC. Looking up the rest from reference TRBV19 and TRBJ2-7 gives the full variable domain: DGGITQSPKYLFRKEGQNVTLSCEQNLNHDAMYWYRQDPGQGLRLIYYSQIVNDFQKGDIAEGYSVSREKKESFPLTVTSAQKNPTAFYLCASSADSAGFSYEQYFGPGTRLTVT.

This chain uses TRBV9 with TRBJ2-1, with 8 positions matching TRBD1. V lost 4 bases, J lost 3 bases, and 12 bases stayed unmatched. The CDR3 extends over 17 amino acids. Germline V gives CDR1 SGDLS, CDR2 YYNGEE. CDR3 residues: CASSPTLRTGFYNEQFF. CDR3 in DNA: TGTGCCAGCAGCCCCACCCTAAGGACAGGGTTCTACAATGAGCAGTTCTTC.

The chain links TRBV13 to TRBJ1-1; TRBD1 matches at 8 bases. V was pared by 5 bases and J by 3 bases, with 8 bases of the junction left unmatched. This CDR3 has 15 amino acids. Germline values: CDR1 PRHDT, CDR2 FYEKMQ (reference sequence). CDR3 loop: CASSTLTGVYTEAFF. CDR3 nucleotides: TGTGCCAGCAGCACCCTGACAGGGGTTTACACTGAAGCTTTCTTT.

This chain links TRBV6-5 with TRBJ1-6; weak D call: TRBD1 (5 bases). The CDR3 runs to 13 residues. With 10 bases removed from V and 9 bases from J, the gap between germline ends came to 16 bases. Germline CDR1 reads MNHEY; CDR2 reads SVGAGI. CDR3 sequence: CAMGGGFGSPLHF. CDR3 nucleotides: TGTGCCATGGGGGGTGGGTTCGGTTCACCCCTCCACTTT.

The chain joins TRBV7-2 to TRBJ1-6; D remains ambiguous. Germline CDR1 and CDR2: SGHTA and FQGNSA. With 2 bases removed from V and 7 bases from J, the gap between germline ends came to 12 bases. The CDR3 contains 15 residues. The CDR3 here is CASSLPLSGNSPLHF. As DNA, the CDR3 is TGTGCCAGCAGCTTACCTCTGTCGGGAAATTCACCCCTCCACTTT.

The chain couples TRBV7-6 to TRBJ2-2; 7 bases agree with TRBD1. CDR3 length: 16 residues. Germline V gene lookup returns CDR1 SGHVS and CDR2 FNYEAQ. V shed 2 bases, J shed 7 bases, and the junction held 10 bases outside the gene matches. The CDR3 nucleotides are TGTGCCAGCAGCTTATTCGACAGGGTTGGAAACGGGGAGCTGTTTTTT. It encodes CASSLFDRVGNGELFF.

V is TRBV3-1 (or the pseudogene TRBV3-2) and J is TRBJ1-1; D call uncertain. Looked up from germline, CDR1 is LGHDT and CDR2 is YNNKEL (reference sequence). There are 15 residues in the CDR3. Trimming stripped 1 base from V and 5 bases from J, with 14 bases between. CDR3 nucleotide sequence: TGTGCCAGCAGCCAAGGGGCCTTGAGAGTGACTGAAGCTTTCTTT. It encodes CASSQGALRVTEAFF.

The chain has TRBV2 and TRBJ2-5; D remains ambiguous. V gave up 3 bases and J gave up 5 bases, with 16 bases separating them. CDR3 length equals 15 residues. CDR1 and CDR2 (germline): SNHLY, FYNNEI. CDR3 sequence: CASSEPPSRAETQYF. The DNA for the CDR3 is TGTGCCAGCAGTGAGCCGCCCTCCCGTGCGGAGACCCAGTACTTC.

The rearrangement joins TRBV5-1 to TRBJ1-4; the D gene is possibly TRBD1 (6 bases). CDR3 length equals 15 residues. The germline V and J ends were trimmed by 0 bases and 6 bases, with 12 bases remaining between them. Germline V gene data show CDR1 as SGHRS and CDR2 as YFSETQ. The CDR3 sequence is CASSLVPGTYEKLFF. The CDR3 coding sequence is TGCGCCAGCAGCTTGGTCCCGGGGACATATGAAAAACTGTTTTTT.

V is TRBV5-5 and J is TRBJ1-1; D perhaps matches TRBD1 (6 bases). In germline, CDR1 is SGHKS, CDR2 YYEKEE (reference sequence). V lost 0 bases and J lost 5, with 14 bases in between. The CDR3 has 15 residues. CDR3 amino acids: CASSLGGGPLTEAFF. DNA of the CDR3: TGTGCCAGCAGCTTGGGTGGGGGCCCGCTGACTGAAGCTTTCTTT.

The CDR3 DNA sequence: TGTGCCAGCAGCGTAGTGGGGGGTTCTCAAGAGACCCAGTACTTC. This translates into CASSVVGGSQETQYF. The chain carries TRBV9 and TRBJ2-5; TRBD2 might be the D (6 bases). This CDR3 is built from 15 residues. From germline, CDR1 is SGDLS and CDR2 YYNGEE. Trimming left V 0 bases short and J 2 bases short, with 11 bases between.

The chain has TRBV6-2 or TRBV6-3 and TRBJ1-1; tentative D call: TRBD1 (6 bases). This CDR3 is built from 12 residues. The germline V and J ends were trimmed by 5 bases and 11 bases, with 15 bases remaining between them. Per the germline V gene, CDR1 is MNHEY and CDR2 is SVGEGT. CDR3 in amino acids: CASSPWMGAAFF. The CDR3 coding sequence is TGTGCCAGCAGTCCCTGGATGGGGGCGGCTTTCTTT.

The CDR3 nucleotides read TGTGCCAGCAGTTACTCAAGGGGTCAGCCCCAGCATTTT. Translating gives CASSYSRGQPQHF. The rearrangement joins TRBV6-2 or TRBV6-3 to TRBJ1-5, with D maybe TRBD1 (5 bases). This CDR3 contains 13 residues. The V and J ends lost 0 bases and 6 bases respectively, with 6 bases between them. Germline V gives CDR1 MNHEY, CDR2 SVGEGT.

This clone was seen a single time. The CDR3 region has the DNA TGCAGCGTTGAAGGGGGGGAGAACTACAATGAGCAGTTCTTC. Its protein is CSVEGGENYNEQFF. This chain links TRBV29-1 with TRBJ2-1; a weak D match, TRBD2 (6 bases). This CDR3 comprises 14 residues. The germline gives CDR1 SQVTM, CDR2 ANQGSEA. V lost 1 base to trimming and J lost 3 bases, with 10 bases between them.

The V and J genes are TRBV5-1 and TRBJ1-4, with 7 bases fitting TRBD1. In germline, CDR1 is SGHRS, CDR2 YFSETQ. The V and J ends lost 4 bases and 6 bases, in that order; junction bases with no gene match: 12. This CDR3 region has 16 residues. The CDR3 nucleotides are TGCGCCAGCAGCCGATACGCAGGACAGGTGTATGAAAAACTGTTTTTT. Protein: CASSRYAGQVYEKLFF.

The chain carries TRBV19 and TRBJ1-3; D not resolved. This CDR3 is built from 14 residues. Germline-derived CDR1 and CDR2 are LNHDA and SQIVND (reference sequence). V was clipped by 7 bases and J by 1 base, with 11 bases between them. In nucleotides, the CDR3 is TGTGCCAGTAACCGGGAAATATCTGGAAACACCATATATTTT. This translates into CASNREISGNTIYF.

This clone was seen more than once but under ten times. This chain links TRBV27 with TRBJ1-5; D not resolved. Trimming left V 5 bases short and J 3 bases short, with 8 bases between. Germline CDR1 reads MNHEY; CDR2 reads SMNVEV (reference sequence). The CDR3 runs to 13 residues. CDR3 coding DNA: TGTGCCAGCAGTATGCGGTTCAATCAGCCCCAGCATTTT. Protein sequence: CASSMRFNQPQHF.

V is TRBV19 and J is TRBJ2-2, with D possibly TRBD1 on 6 matching bases. V lost 3 bases to trimming and J lost 3 bases, with 11 bases between them. Germline V gives CDR1 LNHDA, CDR2 SQIVND (reference sequence). This CDR3 is built from 15 residues. CDR3 in amino acids: CASSIVAGDTGELFF. The CDR3 nucleotides are TGTGCCAGTAGTATTGTTGCAGGGGACACCGGGGAGCTGTTTTTT.

This chain uses TRBV30 with TRBJ1-4; D might be TRBD1 (5 bases). Germline V gives CDR1 GTSNPN, CDR2 SVGIG (reference sequence). The CDR3 is made up of 14 amino acids. V lost 1 base, J lost 4 bases, and 10 bases lay in between. The CDR3 loop is CAWSEGTINEKLFF. The CDR3 DNA reads as TGTGCCTGGAGTGAAGGGACTATTAATGAAAAACTGTTTTTT.